Listed below are T cell receptor beta chains from one sample, sequenced in a study of metastatic and nonmetastatic thyroid tumors. MiXCR was used by TCRdb to re-call the PCR reads. This sample has about 4,600 clones, with roughly a fifth found just once. The sequenced sample consisted of adjacent normal tissue. The receptors here all came from a male donor with papillary thyroid cancer or a benign thyroid nodule (not recorded which). Some clones in this sample may be carry-over from other donors' samples. CDR3s include the opening cysteine and the closing phenylalanine or tryptophan. D genes are given only for firm matches. The size of a clone is reported for some rows only, either as once, few or many, or as a class for expanded clones.

J gene,D gene,V gene,clone size,CDR3 DNA,CDR3 protein
TRBJ2-7,.,TRBV6-5,few,TGTGCCAGCAGTTACTCAGGTTCCTACGAGCAGTACTTC,CASSYSGSYEQYF
TRBJ1-2,TRBD1,TRBV11-2,medium-sized,TGTGCCAGCAGCCCGAGCCTCCGGGACAGAATCTACTATGGCTACACCTTC,CASSPSLRDRIYYGYTF
TRBJ1-3,TRBD1,TRBV6-1,.,TGTGCCAGCAGTCCGTCAGGACAGGAAGGAAACACCATATATTTT,CASSPSGQEGNTIYF
TRBJ1-3,.,TRBV18,.,TGTGCCAGCTCACCGGACTCAAACTCTGGAAACACCATATATTTT,CASSPDSNSGNTIYF
TRBJ1-1,.,TRBV6-1,.,TGTGCCAGCAGTTCCGAAACCCCGTTCGGGTACACTGAAGCTTTCTTT,CASSSETPFGYTEAFF
TRBJ1-6,.,TRBV27,many,TGTGCCAGCAGTTTACTGTACAGTGATTCACCCCTCCACTTT,CASSLLYSDSPLHF
TRBJ1-1,.,TRBV20-1,.,TGCAGTGCTAGAGATCGGTTAGATACCACTGAAGCTTTCTTT,CSARDRLDTTEAFF
TRBJ2-5,TRBD2,TRBV4-2,many,TGTGCCAGCAGCCATTTCCTTCACAAGCCAAAGACTACGACTAGCGGGGGTGAGACCCAGTACTTC,CASSHFLHKPKTTTSGGETQYF
TRBJ1-6,.,TRBV2,few,TGTGCCAGCAGTGACGGAGTTAATTCACCCCTCCACTTT,CASSDGVNSPLHF
TRBJ2-7,.,TRBV6-1,.,TGTGCCAGCACTCCCCGGAGCTCCGACGAGCAGTACTTC,CASTPRSSDEQYF
TRBJ1-1,.,TRBV20-1,large,TGCAGTGCTAGTACGGTCGCCACTGAAGCTTTCTTT,CSASTVATEAFF
TRBJ2-2,.,TRBV12-3/TRBV12-4,medium-sized,TGTGCCAGCAGTTTAAGGGGGGGGGGCTCGAACACCGGGGAGCTGTTTTTT,CASSLRGGGSNTGELFF
TRBJ2-6,.,TRBV5-4,few,TGTGCCAGCGAGGGTACGGGCTCTGGGGCCAACGTCCTGACTTTC,CASEGTGSGANVLTF
TRBJ2-7,TRBD2,TRBV12-3/TRBV12-4,large,TGTGCCAGCAGTTCAGGCCTAGCGGGGGTTTCCTACGAGCAGTACTTC,CASSSGLAGVSYEQYF
TRBJ2-7,.,TRBV12-3/TRBV12-4,many,TGTGCCAGCAGTTTAGCGGGGGAGCAGTACTTC,CASSLAGEQYF
TRBJ2-7,.,TRBV10-3,few,TGTGCCATCAGTGAGTCAGCCTCCTCCGAGCAATACTTC,CAISESASSEQYF
TRBJ2-3,.,TRBV6-1,.,TGTGCCAGCACCCGAATTGGGAGACCAGATACGCAGTATTTT,CASTRIGRPDTQYF
TRBJ2-3,.,TRBV12-3/TRBV12-4,few,TGTGCCAGCAGTTTGGCGTGGAGCGGTGGCAGCACAGATACGCAGTATTTT,CASSLAWSGGSTDTQYF
TRBJ2-7,.,TRBV19,few,TGTGCCAGTAGGGATCTGAAGGCCTACGAGCAGTACTTC,CASRDLKAYEQYF
TRBJ2-7,.,TRBV28,few,TGTGCCAGCAGTCCCCAGGGGGGGAGCTCCTACGAGCAGTACTTC,CASSPQGGSSYEQYF
TRBJ1-2,.,TRBV6-5,.,TGTGCCAGCAGCCTCGATGGCTACACCTTC,CASSLDGYTF
TRBJ2-2,.,TRBV10-1,medium-sized,TGCGCCAGCAGAGCAGGGGGGACCGGGGAGCTGTTTTTT,CASRAGGTGELFF
TRBJ1-5,.,TRBV2,.,TGTGCCACCCGACAGGATAGCAATCAGCCCCAGCATTTT,CATRQDSNQPQHF
TRBJ1-2,.,TRBV6-1,few,TGTGCCAGCAGCCCAGGGGCGGCCTATGGCTACACCTTC,CASSPGAAYGYTF
TRBJ2-7,.,TRBV12-3/TRBV12-4,.,TGTGCCAGCAGTTTATCTGCAGGGGATCCCTACGAGCAGTACTTC,CASSLSAGDPYEQYF
TRBJ1-2,.,TRBV7-8,few,TGTGCCAGCAGCTTCCGGAACAGCCCCGTGGATGGCTACACCTTC,CASSFRNSPVDGYTF
TRBJ2-3,.,TRBV2,.,TGTGCCAGCAAATCAGACCTGAGCACAGATACGCGGTATTTT,CASKSDLSTDTRYF
TRBJ2-2,.,TRBV6-9,few,TGTGCCAGCAGTTATTTCGGCCGTACGAACACCGGGGAGCTGTTTTTT,CASSYFGRTNTGELFF
TRBJ1-5,.,TRBV2,.,TGTGCCAGCATGGCAGACAGAACTAGCAATCAGCCCCAGCATTTT,CASMADRTSNQPQHF
TRBJ1-1,.,TRBV20-1,.,TGCAGTGCTAGATTCGACCGCCCCTGGGCTTTCTTT,CSARFDRPWAFF